The clone carrying this T cell receptor beta chain was detected once. The antigen is unknown. Clones were read by immunoSEQ multiplex PCR, and TCRdb kept only the in-frame ones, dropping some. The sample includes roughly 58,000 clones, 60% to 85% of them seen just once. This entry comes from a study of radiation and T cells in renal cell carcinoma. General observations from the study: Baseline intratumoral clonotype presence is unknown without pretreatment biopsies.

Time point specified: blood 4 weeks post-SBRT, at nephrectomy. The treatment denotes: 15 Gy SBRT to primary tumor, nephrectomy 4 weeks later. Clear cell pathology was present in this patient's renal cell carcinoma. This specimen consisted of blood, obtained from a patient whose treatment included radiotherapy and nephrectomy. The TCR sequence derives from a man between 60 and 75 years old with renal cell carcinoma.

The CDR3: CASSASGEDEKLFF. The CDR3 DNA is TGTGCCAGCAGCGCCTCTGGGGAAGATGAAAAACTGTTTTTT. The genes are TRBV14 and TRBJ1-4; D is ambiguous. In germline, CDR1 is SGHDN, CDR2 FVKESK. The CDR3 runs 14 residues. V gave up 5 bases and J gave up 6 bases, with 13 bases separating them.